One and the same sample provided the 27 T cell receptor beta chains below, sequenced in a study of T cells in Graves' hyperthyroidism and ophthalmopathy. The TCR beta CDR3 regions underwent amplification using RNA transcripts as the source. With the HTBI primer set, the TCR CDR3 went through a first round of RT-PCR. TCRdb reprocessed the multiplex PCR reads via MiXCR and lists one record per CDR3 protein. This sample carries 390,000 or so distinct CDR3 sequences, about 14% of them seen once, and the ten largest clones take 13%. The specimen sequenced was blood. These receptors all stem from a man younger than 30 with Graves' ophthalmopathy.

This clonotype was seen ten or more times. The chain links TRBV12-3 or TRBV12-4 to TRBJ2-7, with TRBD2 identical over 7 bases. The CDR3 spans 15 residues. V trimming: 6 bases; J trimming: 0 bases; junction bases outside the gene matches: 8. CDR3 coding DNA: TGTGCCAGCAGCCTCAGCGGGGCGAACTCCTACGAGCAGTACTTC. This encodes CASSLSGANSYEQYF.

This clonotype has a count of ten or more. The chain has TRBV12-3 or TRBV12-4 and TRBJ2-7, with 7 bases lining up with TRBD2. CDR3 length: 14 amino acids. Germline trimming cut 3 bases from V and 4 bases from J; bases unmatched to any gene: 6. CDR3 loop: CASSFGEGLYEQYF. Written as DNA, the CDR3 is TGTGCCAGCAGTTTTGGGGAGGGCCTATACGAGCAGTACTTC.

This clonotype appeared many times. The chain is built from TRBV13 and TRBJ1-3, with a weak D call TRBD1 (5 bases). The CDR3 has 13 amino acids. Deletions cut 5 bases from V and 4 bases from J, with 9 bases between. Germline CDR1 is PRHDT and CDR2 is FYEKMQ (reference sequence). The CDR3 region has the DNA TGTGCCAGCAGCCTACGACAGGGAAACACCATATATTTT. Its protein is CASSLRQGNTIYF.

This clonotype occurred a few times. The V and J genes are TRBV7-6 and TRBJ2-7; 7 positions agree with TRBD2. CDR3 length equals 16 residues. Germline CDR1 and CDR2: SGHVS and FNYEAQ. V lost 5 bases and J lost 3; bases outside the gene matches: 13. CDR3 sequence (DNA): TGTGCCAGCAGCGCTACGGGCGGGGGTACTGACTACGAGCAGTACTTC. Its protein is CASSATGGGTDYEQYF.

At least ten counts were recorded for this clonotype. The rearrangement links TRBV11-1 to TRBJ2-1; D not resolved. The CDR3 totals 13 residues. The V end was cut by 8 bases, the J end by 4 bases, with 12 bases between. CDR1 is SGHAT, CDR2 FQDESV, per germline (reference sequence). This chain's CDR3 is CASAFPRYNEQFF. The CDR3 coding sequence is TGTGCCAGCGCATTCCCCCGGTACAATGAGCAGTTCTTC.

This clonotype was seen at least ten times. This chain joins TRBV5-1 and TRBJ2-1; TRBD2 matches at 8 bases. Losses at the gene ends were 1 base for V and 2 bases for J; bases not matched to a gene: 5. The CDR3 sequence is 16 residues long. Germline assignment: CDR1 SGHRS and CDR2 YFSETQ. This CDR3 is CASSLYSGGTYNEQFF. The CDR3 DNA is TGCGCCAGCAGCTTGTACTCGGGGGGGACCTACAATGAGCAGTTCTTC. Full variable domain (remainder filled in from reference TRBV5-1 and TRBJ2-1): KAGVTQTPRYLIKTRGQQVTLSCSPISGHRSVSWYQQTPGQGLQFLFEYFSETQRNKGNFPGRFSGRQFSNSRSEMNVSTLELGDSALYLCASSLYSGGTYNEQFFGPGTRLTVL.

The sample holds many counts of this clonotype. The gene calls are TRBV18 and TRBJ1-1; D is ambiguous. Germline values: CDR1 KGHSH, CDR2 LQKENI. The CDR3 has 14 amino acids. V was pared by 3 bases and J by 5 bases, with 13 bases between. The CDR3 loop is CASSPSRTPTEAFF. Written as DNA, the CDR3 is TGTGCCAGCTCACCTTCCAGGACCCCTACTGAAGCTTTCTTT.

This clonotype was seen ten or more times. The chain has TRBV27 and TRBJ2-7; D may match TRBD1 or TRBD2 (5 bases each). Germline CDR1 is MNHEY and CDR2 is SMNVEV (reference sequence). The CDR3 contains 16 residues. Trimming shortened V by 5 bases and J by 2 bases, and 19 bases separated the two germline ends. The CDR3 loop reads CASSPRISEGTYEQYF. The CDR3 nucleotides read TGTGCCAGCAGTCCCCGAATTAGCGAGGGGACCTACGAGCAGTACTTC.

Ten or more counts support this clonotype. The gene calls are TRBV27 and TRBJ1-5, with D perhaps matching TRBD1 (6 bases). Trimming stripped 6 bases from V and 2 bases from J, with 11 bases between. The CDR3 has 14 amino acids. Germline CDR1 MNHEY, CDR2 SMNVEV (reference sequence). CDR3 in amino acids: CASRQGGGNQPQHF. In DNA, the CDR3 is TGTGCCAGCAGACAAGGGGGGGGCAATCAGCCCCAGCATTTT.

In this sample, this clonotype turned up a few times. V and J are TRBV19 and TRBJ2-5, with TRBD1 identical over 10 bases. Germline V gene lookup returns CDR1 LNHDA and CDR2 SQIVND (reference sequence). The CDR3 is 17 residues long. The V segment lost 10 bases and the J segment 2 bases; nucleotides outside the gene matches: 16. CDR3 bases: TGTGCCACCCAAGGGTGGGACAGGGGACAGATGCAAGAGACCCAGTACTTC. Translation: CATQGWDRGQMQETQYF.

This clonotype was seen ten or more times. This chain joins TRBV12-3 or TRBV12-4 and TRBJ1-2, with 7 bases that match TRBD1. This CDR3 is 14 amino acids long. J lost 6 bases, V lost 1 base, and 5 bases had no gene match. The CDR3 DNA is TGTGCCAGCAGTTTAGGGACAGGCTTCAATGGCTACACCTTC. As protein: CASSLGTGFNGYTF.

The CDR3 region is CASSLSIQAEQYF. Here the CDR3 DNA reads TGTGCCAGCAGTTTATCGATACAAGCCGAGCAGTACTTC. The V and J genes are TRBV27 and TRBJ2-7, with D unclear. This CDR3 is built from 13 residues. Germline CDR1 reads MNHEY; CDR2 reads SMNVEV (reference sequence). Trimming cost V 0 bases and J 6 bases, with 9 bases left between them.

This clonotype was seen a few times. The chain is built from TRBV7-2 and TRBJ2-2; tentatively, D is TRBD1 (6 bases). V lost 4 bases and J 2 bases, leaving 8 bases between the germline ends. CDR1 SGHTA and CDR2 FQGNSA come from the germline V gene. The CDR3 totals 14 residues. The chain's CDR3 is CASSWDTNTGELFF. The CDR3 DNA follows: TGTGCCAGCAGCTGGGACACCAACACCGGGGAGCTGTTTTTT.

The CDR3 DNA follows: TGTGCCACCAGTGATTTCAGGGGTATGGATACGCAGTATTTT. Translation gives CATSDFRGMDTQYF. This chain uses TRBV24-1 with TRBJ2-3, with D possibly being TRBD1 (6 bases). The CDR3 spans 14 residues. Trimming left V 1 base short and J 6 bases short, with 10 bases between. Looked up from germline, CDR1 is KGHDR and CDR2 is SFDVKD.

This clonotype was counted many times. The chain uses TRBV29-1 and TRBJ1-1; D is possibly TRBD1 (6 bases). Trimming took 0 bases from V and 5 from J, leaving 13 bases between them. Germline V gene data show CDR1 as SQVTM and CDR2 as ANQGSEA. CDR3 size: 14 residues. The CDR3 nucleotides read TGCAGCGTTGAAGATCATAGGGGGATGACTGAAGCTTTCTTT. This encodes CSVEDHRGMTEAFF. The whole variable domain, remainder taken from reference TRBV29-1 and TRBJ1-1, is SAVISQKPSRDICQRGTSLTIQCQVDSQVTMMFWYRQQPGQSLTLIATANQGSEATYESGFVIDKFPISRPNLTFSTLTVSNMSPEDSSIYLCSVEDHRGMTEAFFGQGTRLTVV.

This clonotype showed up many times. The CDR3 sequence: CASSLAQQTLYNEQFF. In DNA, the CDR3 is TGCGCCAGCAGCTTGGCCCAACAAACCCTCTACAATGAGCAGTTCTTC. The rearrangement joins TRBV5-1 to TRBJ2-1; D call uncertain. The V gene's germline CDR1 is SGHRS and CDR2 YFSETQ. The germline V and J ends were trimmed by 0 bases and 3 bases, with 13 bases remaining between them. This CDR3 comprises 16 residues.

This clonotype was detected many times. V gene TRBV7-9 combines with J gene TRBJ2-5; TRBD2 aligns across 9 bases. V shed 5 bases and J 4 bases; nucleotides not matched to a gene: 2. Germline V CDR1 and CDR2: SEHNR, FQNEAQ (reference sequence). The CDR3 covers 13 residues. CDR3 nucleotide sequence: TGTGCCAGCAGCGAGACTAGCGGAGAGACCCAGTACTTC. Residues: CASSETSGETQYF.

This chain joins TRBV27 and TRBJ1-4, with D perhaps matching TRBD1 (6 bases). This CDR3 spans 13 amino acids. In germline, CDR1 is MNHEY, CDR2 SMNVEV (reference sequence). Trimming removed 2 bases at V and 10 bases at J, with 11 bases between. CDR3 in amino acids: CASSLKQGVKLFF. In nucleotides, the CDR3 is TGTGCCAGCAGTTTAAAACAGGGAGTAAAACTGTTTTTT.

This clonotype was observed a handful of times. V gene TRBV6-1 combines with J gene TRBJ2-2; TRBD2 aligns across 10 bases. V was pared by 7 bases and J by 6 bases, with 17 bases of the junction left unmatched. Germline V gene sequence: CDR1 MNHNS, CDR2 SASEGT. This CDR3 contains 18 residues. The CDR3 region has the DNA TGTGCCAGCACCCACCCAGGTGGCCTAGCGGGAGAAGCCGGGGAGCTGTTTTTT. As protein: CASTHPGGLAGEAGELFF.

This clonotype was picked up a small number of times. The rearrangement uses TRBV5-6 and TRBJ2-1; D possibly uses TRBD1 or TRBD2 (5 bases each). The CDR3 totals 16 residues. V gave up 3 bases and J gave up 9 bases, with 22 bases separating them. Germline V gene lookup returns CDR1 SGHDT and CDR2 YYEEEE. CDR3 in amino acids: CASSSAGTQGETEQFF. CDR3 DNA sequence: TGTGCCAGCAGCTCGGCTGGGACCCAAGGTGAAACTGAGCAGTTCTTC.

The chain links TRBV7-9 to TRBJ2-1; D is ambiguous. Germline lookup yields CDR1 SEHNR and CDR2 FQNEAQ (reference sequence). The CDR3 has 16 amino acids. V lost 1 base and J 5 bases, leaving 15 bases between the germline ends. The CDR3 loop reads CASSLVGSRPNNEQFF. CDR3 DNA: TGTGCCAGCAGCTTAGTTGGCAGCCGTCCCAACAATGAGCAGTTCTTC.

This clonotype was observed a few times. The V and J genes are TRBV30 and TRBJ1-6, with D hard to call. V was clipped by 8 bases and J by 11 bases, with 19 bases between them. Germline V lookup: CDR1 GTSNPN, CDR2 SVGIG (reference sequence). The CDR3 has 13 amino acids. CDR3: CAGRDGEGPPLHF. Written as DNA, the CDR3 is TGTGCCGGCCGAGACGGTGAAGGGCCACCCCTCCACTTT.

Many counts were recorded for this clonotype. The rearrangement uses TRBV30 and TRBJ2-7, with TRBD1 matching 11 bases. Trimming removed 0 bases from V and 5 bases from J; junction bases left unmatched: 6. CDR3 length: 15 residues. CDR1 and CDR2 from the germline V gene are GTSNPN and SVGIG (reference sequence). CDR3 nucleotide sequence: TGTGCCTGGAGTGTGTGGGACAGGGGGAGGAACGAGCAGTACTTC. It yields the protein CAWSVWDRGRNEQYF.

This clonotype showed up many times. The chain has TRBV5-5 and TRBJ1-4; no clear D. Trimming shortened V by 3 bases and J by 6 bases, and 12 bases separated the two germline ends. Germline CDR1 SGHKS, CDR2 YYEKEE (reference sequence). The CDR3 sequence is 14 residues long. CDR3 DNA: TGTGCCAGCAGCTCGGACGCGGGATATGAAAAACTGTTTTTT. It yields the protein CASSSDAGYEKLFF.

This clonotype has at least ten counts. The V and J genes are TRBV27 and TRBJ1-2, with D maybe TRBD1 (5 bases). Trimming took off 3 bases at V and 3 bases at J, with 14 bases between the two ends. This CDR3 has 15 residues. CDR1 MNHEY and CDR2 SMNVEV come from the germline V gene (reference sequence). This CDR3 is CASSFGAGSHYGYTF. In DNA, the CDR3 is TGTGCCAGCAGTTTTGGGGCAGGGTCCCACTATGGCTACACCTTC.

The chain combines TRBV2 with TRBJ2-2; D perhaps matches TRBD2 (6 bases). Germline values: CDR1 SNHLY, CDR2 FYNNEI. This CDR3 spans 12 amino acids. The ends were cut back, 4 bases at V and 6 bases at J, with 6 bases in the middle. CDR3 protein: CASSASAGELFF. DNA for the CDR3: TGTGCCAGCAGTGCTAGCGCCGGGGAGCTGTTTTTT.

This clonotype has at least ten counts. CDR3 nucleotide sequence: TGTGCCAGCAGTTTCGGGTGGGGCTATGGCTACACCTTC. Translation: CASSFGWGYGYTF. V gene TRBV27 combines with J gene TRBJ1-2; D is ambiguous. This CDR3 has 13 amino acids. Germline V gene sequence: CDR1 MNHEY, CDR2 SMNVEV (reference sequence). V was cut by 3 bases and J by 4 bases, with 9 bases left in between.